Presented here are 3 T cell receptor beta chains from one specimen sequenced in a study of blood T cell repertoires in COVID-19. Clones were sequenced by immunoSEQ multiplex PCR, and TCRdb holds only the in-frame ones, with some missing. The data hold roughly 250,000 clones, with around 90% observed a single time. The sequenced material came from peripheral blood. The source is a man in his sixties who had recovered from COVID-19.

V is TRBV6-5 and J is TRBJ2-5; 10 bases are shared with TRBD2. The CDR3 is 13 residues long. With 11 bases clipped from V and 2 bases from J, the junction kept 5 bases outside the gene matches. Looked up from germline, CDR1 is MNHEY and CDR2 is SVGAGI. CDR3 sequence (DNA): TGTGCCGGCCGGACTAGCGGACAAGAGACCCAGTACTTC. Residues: CAGRTSGQETQYF.

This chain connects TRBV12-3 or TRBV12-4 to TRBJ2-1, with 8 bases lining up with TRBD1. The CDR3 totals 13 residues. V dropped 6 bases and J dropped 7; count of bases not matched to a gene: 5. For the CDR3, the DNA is TGTGCCAGCAGCCTTAGGACAGGGAATGAGCAGTTCTTC. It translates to CASSLRTGNEQFF.

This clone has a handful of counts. DNA of the CDR3: TGTGCCAGCAGCTTAGTTATGGGACAGGTTAACACTGAAGCTTTCTTT. The encoded protein is CASSLVMGQVNTEAFF. This rearrangement joins TRBV11-2 to TRBJ1-1, with 8 bases that match TRBD1. With V trimmed by 1 base and J by 2 bases, 6 bases remained unmatched. The CDR3 sequence is 16 residues long. Germline V gives CDR1 SGHAT, CDR2 FQNNGV.